Following are 32 T cell receptor beta chains from one sample sequenced in a study of OX40 agonist ivuxolimab in advanced cancers. Repertoires were generated with immunoSEQ multiplex PCR, while TCRdb's copy carries only in-frame clones and drops some. The sample consists of 40,000 to 55,000 clones, about 89% of them appearing once. Sequenced material: CD4+ or CD8+ T cells sorted from blood, taken in a trial of the OX40 agonist ivuxolimab. The source is an adult with an advanced solid tumor such as melanoma, head and neck, liver or kidney cancer.

The chain employs TRBV9 and TRBJ2-3; D perhaps matches TRBD2 (6 bases). V was pared by 0 bases and J by 6 bases, with 14 bases between. The CDR3 spans 15 residues. CDR1 and CDR2 from the germline V gene are SGDLS and YYNGEE. The CDR3 region has the DNA TGTGCCAGCAGCGTAGGGGAGGTCCCATCCGATACGCAGTATTTT. Translating it yields CASSVGEVPSDTQYF.

The chain recombines TRBV29-1 with TRBJ2-2; D is possibly TRBD1 or TRBD2 (5 bases each). The CDR3 has 12 residues. Trimming cost V 7 bases and J 4 bases, with 10 bases left between them. The germline gives CDR1 SQVTM, CDR2 ANQGSEA. The CDR3: CSAFGGTGELFF. DNA for the CDR3: TGCAGCGCTTTTGGGGGCACCGGGGAGCTGTTTTTT.

This chain joins TRBV27 and TRBJ2-7; D is unresolved. With 8 bases removed from V and 3 bases from J, the gap between germline ends came to 8 bases. The CDR3 length is 11 residues. The V gene's germline CDR1 is MNHEY and CDR2 SMNVEV (reference sequence). The CDR3 region is CASGSSYEQYF. CDR3 DNA: TGTGCCAGCGGGTCTAGCTACGAGCAGTACTTC.

The genes are TRBV27 and TRBJ1-1, with D possibly matching TRBD1 (6 bases). Germline CDR1 is MNHEY and CDR2 is SMNVEV (reference sequence). Trimming shortened V by 2 bases and J by 11 bases, and 15 bases separated the two germline ends. The CDR3 loop spans 13 amino acids. The CDR3 here is CASSLKGGYLAFF. DNA for the CDR3: TGTGCCAGCAGTTTAAAGGGGGGGTATTTGGCTTTCTTT.

By sample fraction, this clone is large. This CDR3 is also generated by other DNA sequences in the sample. This chain joins TRBV29-1 and TRBJ2-1; D unresolved. The length of the CDR3 is 11 residues. The ends were cut back, 3 bases at V and 3 bases at J, with 3 bases in the middle. In germline, CDR1 is SQVTM, CDR2 ANQGSEA. CDR3 sequence: CSVEDYNEQFF. In DNA form, the CDR3 reads TGCAGCGTTGAGGACTACAATGAGCAGTTCTTC.

J is TRBJ2-7 and V is TRBV6-6, with 9 positions matching TRBD1. The germline V gene encodes CDR1 MNHNY and CDR2 SVGAGI (reference sequence). The CDR3 is 14 amino acids. V trimming: 2 bases; J trimming: 7 bases; junction bases outside the gene matches: 6. The CDR3 DNA reads TGTGCCAGCAGTTACGGGGGACAGGGACGGGAGCAGTACTTC. Translation gives CASSYGGQGREQYF.

The V call is TRBV6-1, the J call TRBJ1-2; no clear D gene. From germline, CDR1 is MNHNS and CDR2 SASEGT. CDR3 length: 12 amino acids. Trimming removed 6 bases at V and 3 bases at J, with 8 bases between. The CDR3 bases are TGTGCCAGCAGCCAACTCTACTATGGCTACACCTTC. The encoded protein is CASSQLYYGYTF.

The gene calls are TRBV19 and TRBJ1-1; the D is unclear. In germline, CDR1 is LNHDA, CDR2 SQIVND (reference sequence). The CDR3 is 13 amino acids. V dropped 3 bases and J dropped 1 base, with 6 bases sitting between them. The DNA of the CDR3 is TGTGCCAGTAGTATGGCTCGGAACACTGAAGCTTTCTTT. Translated: CASSMARNTEAFF.

The chain joins TRBV6-5 to TRBJ1-4; D not resolved. The germline CDR1 and CDR2 sequences are MNHEY and SVGAGI. V shed 4 bases and J shed 8 bases, with 14 bases lying between them. This CDR3 is 14 amino acids long. CDR3 protein: CASSSTPNREKLFF. The CDR3 bases are TGTGCCAGCAGTTCGACCCCAAATAGGGAAAAACTGTTTTTT.

The chain combines TRBV6-5 with TRBJ2-7, with 14 bases aligning to TRBD2. The germline V gene encodes CDR1 MNHEY and CDR2 SVGAGI. Unmatched junction bases numbered 7, after V lost 6 bases and J lost 6 bases. This CDR3 comprises 15 residues. The CDR3 reads CASSQTSGRASEQYF. The CDR3 bases are TGTGCCAGCAGCCAGACTAGCGGGAGGGCAAGCGAGCAGTACTTC.

This clone was recorded only once. V and J are TRBV7-9 and TRBJ2-7; possibly TRBD2 for D (6 bases). V lost 5 bases and J lost 4, with 21 bases in between. CDR3 length: 16 amino acids. Germline CDR1 SEHNR, CDR2 FQNEAQ (reference sequence). This CDR3 reads CASSQETGVLKYEQYF. As DNA, the CDR3 is TGTGCCAGCAGCCAAGAAACGGGAGTCCTCAAATACGAGCAGTACTTC.

The chain joins TRBV30 to TRBJ2-7; either TRBD1 or TRBD2 may fit D (5 bases each). The germline gives CDR1 GTSNPN, CDR2 SVGIG (reference sequence). The CDR3 contains 13 residues. Trimming cost V 0 bases and J 6 bases, with 12 bases left between them. The CDR3 here is CAWSVRPGLEQYF. The CDR3 nucleotides read TGTGCCTGGAGTGTACGACCGGGGCTCGAGCAGTACTTC.

The chain links TRBV6-6 to TRBJ2-5; no firm D call. CDR3 length: 16 amino acids. V shed 2 bases and J shed 3 bases, with 16 bases lying between them. Germline lookup yields CDR1 MNHNY and CDR2 SVGAGI (reference sequence). The CDR3 region is CASSYVPPLGKETQYF. CDR3 DNA: TGTGCCAGCAGTTACGTCCCTCCTCTAGGAAAAGAGACCCAGTACTTC.

The V and J genes are TRBV11-2 and TRBJ1-1, with TRBD1 identical over 8 bases. Germline V gene data show CDR1 as SGHAT and CDR2 as FQNNGV. Trimming at V came to 2 bases and at J to 6 bases, leaving 5 bases not matched to a gene. This CDR3 has 14 amino acids. CDR3 sequence reads: CASSLSGGSAEAFF. The DNA for the CDR3 is TGTGCCAGCAGCTTATCAGGGGGCTCCGCTGAAGCTTTCTTT.

The chain has TRBV7-9 and TRBJ2-3; D uncertain. V was clipped by 4 bases and J by 6 bases, with 8 bases between them. The CDR3 loop spans 12 amino acids. Germline V lookup: CDR1 SEHNR, CDR2 FQNEAQ (reference sequence). The CDR3 region has the DNA TGTGCCAGCAGCTCCCTCGGGGATACGCAGTATTTT. Translating it yields CASSSLGDTQYF.

The V call is TRBV20-1, the J call TRBJ2-1; no reliable D call. The germline gives CDR1 DFQATT, CDR2 SNEGSKA (reference sequence). The CDR3 loop spans 11 amino acids. V lost 4 bases and J 12 bases, leaving 13 bases between the germline ends. CDR3 in amino acids: CSANLDRVQFF. DNA of the CDR3: TGCAGTGCTAATTTGGATCGAGTGCAGTTCTTC.

The count of this clone is one. The J gene is TRBJ1-2, the V gene TRBV5-6; no definite D call. V lost 2 bases to trimming and J lost 9 bases, with 14 bases between them. CDR1 SGHDT and CDR2 YYEEEE come from the germline V gene. The CDR3 is 13 residues long. Here the CDR3 DNA reads TGTGCCAGCAGCTTAGGGCCCGCGGGGAGCTACACCTTC. Residues: CASSLGPAGSYTF.

The rearrangement links TRBV5-6 to TRBJ2-1; tentatively, D is TRBD2 (5 bases). The CDR3 is 15 residues long. V lost 0 bases to trimming and J lost 3 bases, with 10 bases between them. Germline values: CDR1 SGHDT, CDR2 YYEEEE. This CDR3 is CASSLGTESYNEQFF. The CDR3 region has the DNA TGTGCCAGCAGCTTGGGGACTGAGAGCTACAATGAGCAGTTCTTC.

This clone turned up a few times. The CDR3 sequence is CAWSYSSYEQYF. The CDR3 DNA follows: TGTGCCTGGAGTTACAGCTCCTACGAGCAGTACTTC. The chain combines TRBV30 with TRBJ2-7, with D unresolved. CDR3 length: 12 amino acids. Trimming shortened V by 2 bases and J by 0 bases, and 5 bases separated the two germline ends. The germline gives CDR1 GTSNPN, CDR2 SVGIG (reference sequence).

The chain recombines TRBV2 with TRBJ2-1, with D possibly matching TRBD2 (5 bases). In germline, CDR1 is SNHLY, CDR2 FYNNEI. This CDR3 spans 14 amino acids. Deletions cut 5 bases from V and 4 bases from J, with 12 bases between. The CDR3 DNA is TGTGCCAGCAGTCTAACCGGACTTTACAATGAGCAGTTCTTC. This gives the protein CASSLTGLYNEQFF.

V is TRBV6-6 and J is TRBJ2-7; TRBD1 matches 8 bases. This CDR3 has 14 residues. Germline V lookup: CDR1 MNHNY, CDR2 SVGAGI (reference sequence). With V trimmed by 5 bases and J by 3 bases, 6 bases remained unmatched. The CDR3 reads CASSARQGSYEQYF. CDR3 in DNA: TGTGCCAGCAGTGCCAGACAGGGGAGCTACGAGCAGTACTTC.

The V gene is TRBV21-1, the J gene TRBJ2-4; the D call of TRBD1 is as the table states it, not checked on the DNA. TRBV21-1 is listed as a pseudogene. The CDR3 extends over 17 amino acids. CDR3 sequence reads: CASSKRDETGERNIQYF. The DNA of the CDR3 is TGTGCCAGCAGCAAGAGAGACGAGACAGGGGAGCGGAACATTCAGTACTTC.

The V call is TRBV15, the J call TRBJ2-1; 10 bases map to TRBD2. The CDR3 length is 15 residues. V lost 4 bases to trimming and J lost 8 bases; unmatched junction nucleotides: 8. Germline assignment: CDR1 LNHNV and CDR2 YYDKDF (reference sequence). Written as DNA, the CDR3 is TGTGCCACCAGCACGAGTCTAGCGGGAGTCGATGAGCAGTTCTTC. Translated, it gives CATSTSLAGVDEQFF.

The chain links TRBV5-1 to TRBJ2-7; TRBD1 aligns across 7 bases. Germline loops: CDR1 SGHRS, CDR2 YFSETQ. After removal of 5 bases from V and 0 bases from J, the junction contained 5 bases not matched to a gene. CDR3 length: 14 amino acids. The CDR3 nucleotides are TGCGCCAGCAGTCAACAGGGGATCTCCTACGAGCAGTACTTC. Amino acids: CASSQQGISYEQYF.

V usage is TRBV6-6 and J usage is TRBJ2-3; D perhaps matches TRBD2 (6 bases). Trimming stripped 0 bases from V and 0 bases from J, with 10 bases between. Per germline, CDR1 MNHNY and CDR2 SVGAGI (reference sequence). This CDR3 region has 16 residues. CDR3 protein: CASSYSSEGSTDTQYF. The CDR3 nucleotides are TGTGCCAGCAGTTACTCGTCGGAGGGAAGCACAGATACGCAGTATTTT.

The count of this clone is one. The chain recombines TRBV9 with TRBJ1-3; perhaps TRBD1 as D (5 bases). V was trimmed by 4 bases and J by 1 base, leaving 9 bases between them. Germline V gene sequence: CDR1 SGDLS, CDR2 YYNGEE. The CDR3 length is 14 residues. CDR3: CASSPGSSGNTIYF. CDR3 bases: TGTGCCAGCAGCCCAGGGTCTTCTGGAAACACCATATATTTT.

The J gene is TRBJ2-7, the V gene TRBV7-8, with TRBD1 matching over 9 bases. J lost 5 bases, V lost 1 base, and 9 bases had no gene match. Per the germline V gene, CDR1 is SGHVS and CDR2 is FQNEAQ. The length of the CDR3 is 16 residues. CDR3 DNA: TGTGCCAGCAGCTTAGTTATTGACAGGGGGTCGGACGAGCAGTACTTC. Translating it yields CASSLVIDRGSDEQYF.

This clone was counted a single time. The chain is built from TRBV4-1 and TRBJ1-1, with no clear D. The CDR3 is 15 amino acids. CDR1 is MGHRA, CDR2 YSYEKL, per germline. The V gene lost 0 bases and the J gene lost 1 base, with 9 bases spanning the gap. The CDR3 bases are TGCGCCAGCAGCCAAGAGCCACTACCGAACACTGAAGCTTTCTTT. It specifies CASSQEPLPNTEAFF.

Of note for this clone: The same CDR3 also results from other DNA sequences found in this sample. J is TRBJ2-2 and V is TRBV15, with TRBD1 matching 9 bases. V lost 7 bases to trimming and J lost 6 bases; unmatched junction nucleotides: 3. The germline V gene encodes CDR1 LNHNV and CDR2 YYDKDF (reference sequence). The CDR3 has 13 amino acids. The CDR3 sequence: CATKGQGAGELFF. CDR3 sequence (DNA): TGTGCCACCAAGGGACAGGGAGCCGGGGAGCTGTTTTTT.

J is TRBJ1-4 and V is TRBV7-6; D is perhaps TRBD1 (5 bases). Germline-derived CDR1 and CDR2 are SGHVS and FNYEAQ. There are 14 residues in the CDR3. V lost 2 bases and J 6 bases, leaving 10 bases between the germline ends. For the CDR3, the DNA is TGTGCCAGCAGCTTACGGGGAGGGGATGAAAAACTGTTTTTT. Translated, it gives CASSLRGGDEKLFF.

The V call is TRBV28, the J call TRBJ1-2; 9 bases are a match to TRBD1. CDR1 MDHEN and CDR2 SYDVKM come from the germline V gene. V gave up 6 bases and J gave up 2 bases; unmatched junction bases: 13. The CDR3 contains 17 residues. The CDR3 bases are TGTGCCAGCAGACAGGGGGCGAACTCAGGAGGCAACTATGGCTACACCTTC. It encodes CASRQGANSGGNYGYTF.

This clone was detected a few times. This sequence joins TRBV9 and TRBJ1-1; the D is unclear. Deletions cut 0 bases from V and 0 bases from J, with 9 bases between. This CDR3 has 15 residues. Germline V gene sequence: CDR1 SGDLS, CDR2 YYNGEE. This chain's CDR3 is CASSVEQFMNTEAFF. The CDR3 coding sequence is TGTGCCAGCAGCGTAGAGCAGTTCATGAACACTGAAGCTTTCTTT.